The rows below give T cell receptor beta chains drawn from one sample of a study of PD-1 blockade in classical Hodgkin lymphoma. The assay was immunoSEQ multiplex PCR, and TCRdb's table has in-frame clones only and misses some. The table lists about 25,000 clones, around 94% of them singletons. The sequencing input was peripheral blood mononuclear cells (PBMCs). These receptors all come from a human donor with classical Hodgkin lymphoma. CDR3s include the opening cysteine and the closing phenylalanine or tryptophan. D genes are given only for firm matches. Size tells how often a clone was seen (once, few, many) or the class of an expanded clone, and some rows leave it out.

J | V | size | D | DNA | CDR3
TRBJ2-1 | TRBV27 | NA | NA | TGTGCCAGCAGTGGACAGTACAATGAGCAGTTCTTC | CASSGQYNEQFF
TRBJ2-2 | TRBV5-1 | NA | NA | TGCGCCAGCAGCTTGTTGCAAGGTTTAAGGACGTCGAACACCGGGGAGCTGTTTTTT | CASSLLQGLRTSNTGELFF
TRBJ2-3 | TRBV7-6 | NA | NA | TGTGCCTCGGGGAGTACTACAGATACGCAGTATTTT | CASGSTTDTQYF
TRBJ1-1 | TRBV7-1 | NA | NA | TGTGCCAGCAGCTTAGTGGCAGGGACCACTGAAGCTTTCTTT | CASSLVAGTTEAFF
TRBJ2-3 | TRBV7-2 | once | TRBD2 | TGTGCCAGCAGCTTAAGCGGGAGAGGTACGCAGTATTTT | CASSLSGRGTQYF
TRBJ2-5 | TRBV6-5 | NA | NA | TGTGCCAGCAGTTACGGTGGGATCCTCCAGGGGACCCAGTACTTC | CASSYGGILQGTQYF
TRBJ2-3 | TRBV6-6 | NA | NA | TGTGCCAGCAGTTACTCCTTCTTCACAGATACGCAGTATTTT | CASSYSFFTDTQYF
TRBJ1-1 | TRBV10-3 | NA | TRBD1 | TGTGCCATCAGCGGTTCCGGGACAGCGAACACTGAAGCTTTCTTT | CAISGSGTANTEAFF
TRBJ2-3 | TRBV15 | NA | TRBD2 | TGTGCCACCAGCAGTCCCTCGGGCTCCCCGGGAGGGAACACAGATACGCAGTATTTT | CATSSPSGSPGGNTDTQYF
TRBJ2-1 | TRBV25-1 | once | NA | TGTGCCAGCTGTTACAGGAACAATGAGCAGTTCTTC | CASCYRNNEQFF
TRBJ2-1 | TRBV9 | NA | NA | TGTGCCAGCGGAGCGTTGAGTAATGAGCAGTTCTTC | CASGALSNEQFF
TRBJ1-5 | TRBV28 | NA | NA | TGTGCCAGCAGTTGGACAGTTGGCAATCAGCCCCAGCATTTT | CASSWTVGNQPQHF
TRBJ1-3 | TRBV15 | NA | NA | TGTGCCACCAGCAGAGACTCTGGAAACACCATATATTTT | CATSRDSGNTIYF
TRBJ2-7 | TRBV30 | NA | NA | TGTGCCTGGAGTGTCTCACTTTACGAGCAGTACTTC | CAWSVSLYEQYF
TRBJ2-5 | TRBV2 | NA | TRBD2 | TGTGCCAGCAGTGGGACTAGCGGGGTCCAAGAGACCCAGTACTTC | CASSGTSGVQETQYF
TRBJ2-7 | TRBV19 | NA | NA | TGTGCCAGTAGTATTTCGCAGGGGTACGAGCAGTACTTC | CASSISQGYEQYF
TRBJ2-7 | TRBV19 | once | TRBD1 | TGTGCCAGTAGTACCGGGACAGGGTCCTTCTACGAGCAGTACTTC | CASSTGTGSFYEQYF
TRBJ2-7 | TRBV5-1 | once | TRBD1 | TGCGCCAGCAGCTTGGACAGGGGGTCTGACGAGCAGTACTTC | CASSLDRGSDEQYF
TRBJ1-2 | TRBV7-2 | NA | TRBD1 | TGTGCCAGCAGCTTAGTCCCAAACAGGGGAGCGTATGGCTACACCTTC | CASSLVPNRGAYGYTF
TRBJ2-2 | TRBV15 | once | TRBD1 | TGTGCCACCAGCAGCCCTCAGGCCGGACAGGGAGCCGCGAACACCGGGGAGCTGTTTTTT | CATSSPQAGQGAANTGELFF
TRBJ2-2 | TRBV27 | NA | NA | TGTGCCAGCAGTTCCCCTTGGAAGTCGAACACCGGGGAGCTGTTTTTT | CASSSPWKSNTGELFF
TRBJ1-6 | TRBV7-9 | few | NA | TGTGCCAGCAGCCCTCAGAAATATAATTCACCCCTCCACTTT | CASSPQKYNSPLHF
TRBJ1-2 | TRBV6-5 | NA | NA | TGTGCCAGCAGTTACTTACGTGCTTCAGGGTTTTATGGCTACACCTTC | CASSYLRASGFYGYTF
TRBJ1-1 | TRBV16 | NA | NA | TGTGCCAGCAGCCAATGGGGGGTAGGAAGGGACACTGAAGCTTTCTTT | CASSQWGVGRDTEAFF
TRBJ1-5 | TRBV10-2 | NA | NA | TGCGCCAGCAGTGAGCCCCAGGGTTCTCATCAGCCCCAGCATTTT | CASSEPQGSHQPQHF
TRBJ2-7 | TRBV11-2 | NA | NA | TGTGCCAGCAGCTTAGGTCCCGGGACCGCCTACGAGCAGTACTTC | CASSLGPGTAYEQYF
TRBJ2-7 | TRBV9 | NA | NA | TGTGCCAGCAGCGTAGGTGGAGGCCCCATGAATAGCGAGCAGTACTTC | CASSVGGGPMNSEQYF
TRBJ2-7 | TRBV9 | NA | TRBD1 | TGTGCCAGCAGCCCTCCGGGGACAGGTTCCTACGAGCAGTACTTC | CASSPPGTGSYEQYF
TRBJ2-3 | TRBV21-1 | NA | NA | TGTGCCAGCAGCAAAGACAAACAGGGGGTGATAGATACGCAGTATTTT | CASSKDKQGVIDTQYF
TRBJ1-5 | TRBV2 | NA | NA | TGTGCCAGCAGTCCCCAGGGGACGCTTAGCAATCAGCCCCAGCATTTT | CASSPQGTLSNQPQHF
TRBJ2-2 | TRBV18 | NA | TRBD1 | TGTGCCAGCTCACCATCACCAGGGGGCACCGGGGAGCTGTTTTTT | CASSPSPGGTGELFF
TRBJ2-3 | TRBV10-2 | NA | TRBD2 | TGCGCCACTCGAGGGACTAGTGTGACAGATACGCAGTATTTT | CATRGTSVTDTQYF
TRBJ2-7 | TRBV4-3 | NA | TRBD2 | TGCGCCAGCAGCCGAAGGGGAGGGTACGAGCAGTACTTC | CASSRRGGYEQYF
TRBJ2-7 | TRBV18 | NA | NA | TGTGCCAGCTCACCACCACCGGGACACCTCTACGAGCAGTACTTC | CASSPPPGHLYEQYF
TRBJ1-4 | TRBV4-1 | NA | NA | TGCGCCAGCAGCCGAACAGGTAGCGGTGAAAAACTGTTTTTT | CASSRTGSGEKLFF
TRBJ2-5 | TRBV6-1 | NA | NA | TGTGCCAGCAGTGAAGCATCAGGGGACTGGCGGGGCCAGTACTTC | CASSEASGDWRGQYF
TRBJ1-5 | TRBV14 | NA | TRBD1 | TGTGCCAGCAGCCAAGATACAGGGGCTCAGCATTTT | CASSQDTGAQHF
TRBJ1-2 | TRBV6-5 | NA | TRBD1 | TGTGCCAGCAGCGGACAGGTTTTGTATGGCTACACCTTC | CASSGQVLYGYTF
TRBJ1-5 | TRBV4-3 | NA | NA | TGCGCCAGCAGCCAAGATTTGGGTCGTCAGCCCCAGCATTTT | CASSQDLGRQPQHF